One and the same sample provided the 16 T cell receptor beta chains below, sequenced in a study of OX40 agonist ivuxolimab in advanced cancers. TCRdb's copy holds only in-frame clones and misses some; the assay was immunoSEQ multiplex PCR. The table lists roughly 60,000 clones, 92% of them singletons. Sequenced material: CD4+ or CD8+ T cells sorted from blood, taken in a trial of the OX40 agonist ivuxolimab. These receptors were collected from an adult with an advanced solid tumor such as melanoma, head and neck, liver or kidney cancer.

The chain uses TRBV19 and TRBJ2-1; D might be TRBD1 or TRBD2, each matching 5 bases. V was pared by 5 bases and J by 4 bases, with 21 bases between. This CDR3 region has 17 residues. CDR1 LNHDA and CDR2 SQIVND come from the germline V gene (reference sequence). The CDR3: CASSSRSGRSEYNEQFF. CDR3 DNA sequence: TGTGCCAGTAGTTCGAGATCGGGACGATCGGAGTACAATGAGCAGTTCTTC.

This CDR3 reads CASSPKGTGEEKLFF. The CDR3 region has the DNA TGCGCCAGCAGTCCCAAAGGGACAGGGGAGGAAAAACTGTTTTTT. J is TRBJ1-4 and V is TRBV10-2; 10 nucleotides line up with TRBD1. Losses at the gene ends were 5 bases for V and 8 bases for J; bases not matched to a gene: 8. This CDR3 has 15 residues. CDR1 WSHSY and CDR2 SAAADI come from the germline V gene.

The J gene is TRBJ2-3, the V gene TRBV9; tentatively, D is TRBD2 (6 bases). The V and J ends lost 3 bases and 2 bases respectively, with 10 bases between them. CDR1 SGDLS and CDR2 YYNGEE come from the germline V gene. The CDR3 totals 14 residues. CDR3 sequence reads: CASSGWDFTDTQYF. DNA of the CDR3: TGTGCCAGCAGCGGATGGGACTTCACAGATACGCAGTATTTT.

The rearrangement uses TRBV6-1 and TRBJ1-1, with a weak D call TRBD1 (5 bases). With 4 bases removed from V and 5 bases from J, the gap between germline ends came to 8 bases. The CDR3 is 12 residues long. In germline, CDR1 is MNHNS, CDR2 SASEGT. DNA for the CDR3: TGTGCCAGCAGTGGGGGGGGGACTGAAGCTTTCTTT. It is translated as CASSGGGTEAFF.

The rearrangement uses TRBV27 and TRBJ2-1; D not certain. V was trimmed by 0 bases and J by 6 bases, leaving 9 bases between them. Per germline, CDR1 MNHEY and CDR2 SMNVEV (reference sequence). CDR3 length: 14 amino acids. Here the CDR3 reads CASSLSPTTNEQFF. CDR3 in DNA: TGTGCCAGCAGTTTATCGCCAACTACCAATGAGCAGTTCTTC.

The genes are TRBV21-1 and TRBJ2-7; the D segment call TRBD2 is taken from the table without a DNA check. TRBV21-1 has pseudogene status. The CDR3 totals 18 residues. The CDR3: CASSNGTSGRAGFYEQYF. CDR3 bases: TGTGCCAGCAGCAATGGGACTAGCGGGAGGGCGGGCTTTTACGAGCAGTACTTC.

CDR3 loop: CASSIGGNQPQHF. The CDR3 DNA sequence: TGTGCCAGCTCAATTGGGGGCAATCAGCCCCAGCATTTT. This chain connects TRBV18 to TRBJ1-5; D is undetermined. In germline, CDR1 is KGHSH, CDR2 LQKENI. V was clipped by 5 bases and J by 2 bases, with 7 bases between them. CDR3 size: 13 residues.

In the case of this clone: The sample contains more than one DNA sequence encoding this CDR3. This rearrangement joins TRBV5-1 to TRBJ2-1; no reliable D call. Germline loops: CDR1 SGHRS, CDR2 YFSETQ. The CDR3 runs to 12 residues. The germline V and J ends were trimmed by 0 bases and 7 bases, with 5 bases remaining between them. The CDR3 nucleotides read TGCGCCAGCAGCTTGGAGGGTAATGAGCAGTTCTTC. It specifies CASSLEGNEQFF.

This chain joins TRBV28 and TRBJ2-6, with a possible D match to TRBD1 (6 bases). This CDR3 contains 14 residues. V shed 6 bases and J shed 2 bases, with 8 bases lying between them. Germline CDR1 reads MDHEN; CDR2 reads SYDVKM. This CDR3 is CASSRGTGANVLTF. In nucleotides, the CDR3 is TGTGCCAGCAGCAGGGGAACTGGGGCCAACGTCCTGACTTTC.

V is TRBV6-5 and J is TRBJ2-5; no clear D gene. The length of the CDR3 is 14 residues. V was clipped by 0 bases and J by 2 bases, with 7 bases between them. From germline, CDR1 is MNHEY and CDR2 SVGAGI. CDR3 sequence reads: CASSYSPTQETQYF. The DNA for the CDR3 is TGTGCCAGCAGTTACTCGCCTACTCAAGAGACCCAGTACTTC.

The V gene is TRBV28, the J gene TRBJ2-7, with 9 bases aligning to TRBD1. V gave up 6 bases and J gave up 4 bases; unmatched junction bases: 7. The V gene's germline CDR1 is MDHEN and CDR2 SYDVKM. The CDR3 is 14 residues long. The CDR3 bases are TGTGCCAGCAGACAGGGACAGGGCCTTTACGAGCAGTACTTC. It specifies CASRQGQGLYEQYF.

The chain is built from TRBV9 and TRBJ2-5, with no clear D. Germline V gives CDR1 SGDLS, CDR2 YYNGEE. V shed 4 bases and J shed 4 bases, with 17 bases lying between them. This CDR3 spans 15 amino acids. The CDR3 spells CASSPTSRIGETQYF. The CDR3 DNA reads as TGTGCCAGCAGCCCTACCAGCAGAATAGGAGAGACCCAGTACTTC.

The gene calls are TRBV5-6 and TRBJ2-3, with 11 bases that match TRBD2. V lost 4 bases to trimming and J lost 3 bases; unmatched junction nucleotides: 7. CDR3 length equals 16 residues. Germline V gene sequence: CDR1 SGHDT, CDR2 YYEEEE. In DNA form, the CDR3 reads TGTGCCAGCAGCCCGGGGACTAGCGGTTTGACAGATACGCAGTATTTT. Its translation is CASSPGTSGLTDTQYF.

The V call is TRBV19, the J call TRBJ2-7; 10 nucleotides match TRBD1. The ends lost 5 bases at V and 1 base at J; junction bases unmatched: 5. The germline CDR1 and CDR2 sequences are LNHDA and SQIVND (reference sequence). The CDR3 has 15 amino acids. In nucleotides, the CDR3 is TGTGCCAGTAGTCGAGACAGGGGGCGTTCCTACGAGCAGTACTTC. It is translated as CASSRDRGRSYEQYF.

The chain uses TRBV9 and TRBJ2-1; 11 nucleotides align to TRBD2. Per germline, CDR1 SGDLS and CDR2 YYNGEE. V gave up 3 bases and J gave up 5 bases; unmatched junction bases: 7. This CDR3 has 16 amino acids. CDR3 in DNA: TGTGCCAGCAGCGGAACTAGCGGGAGCTTCGACAATGAGCAGTTCTTC. It specifies CASSGTSGSFDNEQFF.

The gene calls are TRBV6-5 and TRBJ2-1; no firm D call. The V end was cut by 3 bases, the J end by 5 bases, with 8 bases between. Germline V gives CDR1 MNHEY, CDR2 SVGAGI. The CDR3 is 13 amino acids. The CDR3 sequence: CASSYNGNNEQFF. CDR3 sequence (DNA): TGTGCCAGCAGTTATAATGGGAACAATGAGCAGTTCTTC.